One sample yielded the 19 T cell receptor beta chains listed below, sequenced in a study of Ad26.COV2.S vaccination and SARS-CoV-2 variants. Sequencing used immunoSEQ multiplex PCR; TCRdb keeps in-frame clones, though not all of them. The sample records 430,000 or so clones, approximately 92% being singletons. Described treatment: some 19 received Ad26.COV2.S at low or high dose, single or two shots; about 5 received placebo; per-sample allocation not given. Specimens were obtained on day 63 following the first vaccine or placebo injection. The sequencing used peripheral blood, collected in a trial of Ad26.COV2.S vaccine versus placebo. The receptors come from a person between 18 and 59 years old who received the Ad26.COV2.S COVID-19 vaccine or a placebo.

The J gene is TRBJ1-6, the V gene TRBV6-5, with D perhaps matching TRBD1 (5 bases). CDR1 and CDR2 from the germline V gene are MNHEY and SVGAGI. Deletions cut 2 bases from V and 7 bases from J, with 15 bases between. The CDR3 covers 16 residues. CDR3 protein: CASSYRGGVRNSPLHF. CDR3 DNA sequence: TGTGCCAGCAGTTACCGGGGGGGGGTGAGAAATTCACCCCTCCACTTT.

The chain couples TRBV11-1 to TRBJ2-1; no firm D call. V lost 2 bases, J lost 0 bases, and 11 bases lay in between. The CDR3 sequence is 16 residues long. Germline V gene lookup returns CDR1 SGHAT and CDR2 FQDESV (reference sequence). The DNA of the CDR3 is TGTGCCAGCAGCTTATTCGCCATTCACTCCTACAATGAGCAGTTCTTC. Translating gives CASSLFAIHSYNEQFF.

V usage is TRBV10-3 and J usage is TRBJ2-1; TRBD2 matches at 8 bases. The germline CDR1 and CDR2 sequences are ENHRY and SYGVKD. The trim removed 8 bases at V and 8 bases at J, leaving 5 bases unmatched. The CDR3 loop spans 12 amino acids. CDR3 in amino acids: CAIAGRADEQFF. The CDR3, as DNA: TGTGCCATCGCCGGGAGGGCCGATGAGCAGTTCTTC.

The J gene is TRBJ1-1, the V gene TRBV28, with D tentatively TRBD1 (5 bases). The CDR3 is 16 residues long. Germline CDR1 MDHEN, CDR2 SYDVKM. V dropped 4 bases and J dropped 0 bases, with 15 bases sitting between them. CDR3 sequence reads: CASSSRGNSLNTEAFF. In DNA form, the CDR3 reads TGTGCCAGCAGTTCCCGGGGCAATAGCTTGAACACTGAAGCTTTCTTT.

J is TRBJ2-7 and V is TRBV5-1, with D hard to call. The CDR3 has 15 amino acids. V gave up 0 bases and J gave up 2 bases, with 12 bases separating them. From germline, CDR1 is SGHRS and CDR2 YFSETQ. Here the CDR3 DNA reads TGCGCCAGCAGCTTGGGGCGGAACGACCCCTACGAGCAGTACTTC. This translates into CASSLGRNDPYEQYF.

V is TRBV6-5 and J is TRBJ1-1; TRBD1 aligns across 8 bases. The V gene end was trimmed by 6 bases and the J gene end by 2 bases; junction bases not matched to a gene: 2. Germline V gene data show CDR1 as MNHEY and CDR2 as SVGAGI. The CDR3 totals 13 residues. The CDR3 region is CASRGQVNTEAFF. CDR3 DNA: TGTGCCAGCAGGGGACAGGTTAACACTGAAGCTTTCTTT.

This clone was seen a few times. This chain connects TRBV12-3 or TRBV12-4 to TRBJ1-2, with no clear D. The CDR3 sequence is 11 residues long. V was clipped by 2 bases and J by 2 bases, with 0 bases between them. This CDR3 is CASSLNYGYTF. The CDR3 DNA reads as TGTGCCAGCAGTTTAAACTATGGCTACACCTTC.

The CDR3 bases are TGTGCCAGCAGCTCCGACAGGTATAATGGCTACACCTTC. It is translated as CASSSDRYNGYTF. J is TRBJ1-2 and V is TRBV7-9, with D possibly matching TRBD1 (6 bases). Trimming left V 4 bases short and J 6 bases short, with 12 bases between. Germline CDR1 SEHNR, CDR2 FQNEAQ (reference sequence). This CDR3 is 13 amino acids long.

The chain recombines TRBV4-2 with TRBJ2-7; TRBD1 might be the D (6 bases). The CDR3 spans 15 residues. V shed 4 bases and J shed 3 bases, with 16 bases lying between them. The germline V gene has CDR1 LGHNA and CDR2 YNFKEQ. The CDR3 sequence: CASSLNPQGNYEQYF. The CDR3 DNA is TGTGCCAGCAGCCTAAATCCACAGGGTAACTACGAGCAGTACTTC.

V usage is TRBV7-9 and J usage is TRBJ2-3, with 12 bases aligning to TRBD2. Germline CDR1 and CDR2: SEHNR and FQNEAQ (reference sequence). The ends lost 4 bases at V and 5 bases at J; junction bases unmatched: 7. The length of the CDR3 is 16 residues. The CDR3 here is CASSWSSGGAKDTQYF. CDR3 coding DNA: TGTGCCAGCAGCTGGTCTAGCGGGGGGGCGAAAGATACGCAGTATTTT.

Comments on this clone: Other nucleotide sequences in the sample specify the same CDR3. V gene TRBV19 combines with J gene TRBJ2-3, with 9 positions matching TRBD2. Germline V lookup: CDR1 LNHDA, CDR2 SQIVND (reference sequence). The CDR3 length is 15 residues. Trimming took 5 bases from V and 1 from J; bases not matched to a gene: 4. The CDR3 DNA sequence: TGTGCCAGTAGTCCTTGGACTAGCGGCACAGATACGCAGTATTTT. It translates to CASSPWTSGTDTQYF.

The genes are TRBV6-5 and TRBJ1-2; the match to TRBD1 covers 7 bases. From germline, CDR1 is MNHEY and CDR2 SVGAGI. Trimming removed 8 bases from V and 4 bases from J; junction bases left unmatched: 10. This CDR3 is built from 14 residues. CDR3 coding DNA: TGTGCCAGCGTACCCAGGGGGACCTTCTATGGCTACACCTTC. This encodes CASVPRGTFYGYTF.

The chain employs TRBV5-5 and TRBJ2-5; D possibly corresponds to TRBD1 (5 bases). The germline V and J ends were trimmed by 4 bases and 4 bases, with 14 bases remaining between them. The CDR3 length is 14 residues. Germline CDR1 SGHKS, CDR2 YYEKEE (reference sequence). CDR3 in amino acids: CASSLRNGAETQYF. CDR3 sequence (DNA): TGTGCCAGCAGCCTCCGGAATGGGGCAGAGACCCAGTACTTC.

The chain recombines TRBV2 with TRBJ2-5; 9 bases agree with TRBD2. Germline-derived CDR1 and CDR2 are SNHLY and FYNNEI. V dropped 5 bases and J dropped 7; count of bases not matched to a gene: 5. The CDR3 covers 13 residues. The DNA of the CDR3 is TGTGCCAGCAGTCCCCAGACTAGCGGGACCCAGTACTTC. Translated: CASSPQTSGTQYF.

The rearrangement uses TRBV30 and TRBJ1-1, with D unresolved. Germline V lookup: CDR1 GTSNPN, CDR2 SVGIG (reference sequence). The CDR3 loop spans 13 amino acids. V lost 2 bases and J 1 base, leaving 8 bases between the germline ends. The CDR3 bases are TGTGCCTGGAGTACGACACAGAACACTGAAGCTTTCTTT. This sequence encodes CAWSTTQNTEAFF.

Of note for this clone: This same CDR3 is encoded by further DNA sequences in the sample. The chain couples TRBV5-1 to TRBJ1-2; 8 nucleotides align to TRBD1. CDR1 and CDR2 (germline): SGHRS, YFSETQ. This CDR3 region has 15 residues. V shed 4 bases and J 0 bases; nucleotides not matched to a gene: 5. The CDR3 reads CASSLGQGTNYGYTF. The CDR3 coding sequence is TGCGCCAGCAGCCTCGGACAGGGCACTAACTATGGCTACACCTTC.

V gene TRBV7-8 combines with J gene TRBJ1-1; perhaps TRBD1 as D (6 bases). The CDR3 length is 16 residues. Trimming left V 2 bases short and J 5 bases short, with 18 bases between. Germline V gene lookup returns CDR1 SGHVS and CDR2 FQNEAQ. The CDR3 DNA follows: TGTGCCAGCAGCTTAAGACAGGTGTCGGGGTGGACTGAAGCTTTCTTT. Its protein product is CASSLRQVSGWTEAFF.

V usage is TRBV4-3 and J usage is TRBJ1-1; D might be TRBD1 (5 bases). V was clipped by 8 bases and J by 5 bases, with 18 bases between them. The germline V gene has CDR1 LGHNA and CDR2 YSLEER. This CDR3 region has 14 residues. The CDR3 coding sequence is TGCGCCAGCGGCGAAATGGGACGGCGTACTGAAGCTTTCTTT. Translation gives CASGEMGRRTEAFF.

V and J are TRBV6-6 and TRBJ1-4; D unresolved. The CDR3 runs to 15 residues. Trimming pared 5 bases from V and 1 base from J, leaving 11 bases between. Germline values: CDR1 MNHNY, CDR2 SVGAGI (reference sequence). The CDR3 DNA reads as TGTGCCAGCAGTCTCCTCCGGGTAACTAATGAAAAACTGTTTTTT. Amino acid sequence: CASSLLRVTNEKLFF.